This TCR beta chain stems from a study of T cells after yellow fever vaccination. Overall study results and limits: Highly abundant clonotypes carried over from the bulk population could end up in FACS-sorted repertoires as contaminants. A large majority of primary-vaccination clones showed up again after the booster (96% CD4, 85% to 90% CD8).

CDR3 length equals 14 residues. Germline assignment: CDR1 SGHTA and CDR2 FQGNSA. The V end lost 5 bases, the J end lost 5 bases, and 14 bases lay between the germline ends. Remarks on this clonotype: Its antigen is still unknown.

Each CDR3 protein gets one entry after TCRdb re-called the 5' RACE reads with MiXCR. The sample holds around 300,000 distinct CDR3 sequences, 10% to 15% seen once. This receptor was identified in a young man who received the YFV17D yellow fever vaccine. The V gene is TRBV7-2, the J gene TRBJ2-3; D might be TRBD1 (6 bases). Here the sequenced sample was CD4+ T cells sorted from PBMCs, taken 45 days after the yellow fever booster vaccination. Written as DNA, the CDR3 is TGTGCCAGCAGCCCGAACCAGGGGTTAGATACGCAGTATTTT. Translated, it gives CASSPNQGLDTQYF.